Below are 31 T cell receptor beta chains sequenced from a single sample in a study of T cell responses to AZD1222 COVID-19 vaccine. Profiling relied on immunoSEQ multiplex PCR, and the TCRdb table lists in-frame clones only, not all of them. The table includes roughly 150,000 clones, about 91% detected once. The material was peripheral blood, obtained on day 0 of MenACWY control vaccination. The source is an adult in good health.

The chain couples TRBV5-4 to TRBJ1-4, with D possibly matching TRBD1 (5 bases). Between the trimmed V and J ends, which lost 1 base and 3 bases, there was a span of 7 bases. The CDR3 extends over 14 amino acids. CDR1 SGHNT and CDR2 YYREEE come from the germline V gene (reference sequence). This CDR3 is CASSLNRPNEKLFF. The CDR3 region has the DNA TGTGCCAGCAGCTTGAACAGGCCTAATGAAAAACTGTTTTTT.

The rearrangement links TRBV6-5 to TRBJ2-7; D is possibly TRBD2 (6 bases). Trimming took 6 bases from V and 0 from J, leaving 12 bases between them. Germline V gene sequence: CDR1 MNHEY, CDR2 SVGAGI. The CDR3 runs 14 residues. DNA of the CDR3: TGTGCCAGCAGGGGTAGCGGAGTCTCCTACGAGCAGTACTTC. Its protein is CASRGSGVSYEQYF.

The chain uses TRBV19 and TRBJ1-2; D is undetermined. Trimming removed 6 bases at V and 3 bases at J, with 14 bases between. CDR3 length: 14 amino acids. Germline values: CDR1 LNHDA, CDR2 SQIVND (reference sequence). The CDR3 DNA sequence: TGTGCCAGTAGCGGGAACGGGAGGGACTATGGCTACACCTTC. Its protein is CASSGNGRDYGYTF.

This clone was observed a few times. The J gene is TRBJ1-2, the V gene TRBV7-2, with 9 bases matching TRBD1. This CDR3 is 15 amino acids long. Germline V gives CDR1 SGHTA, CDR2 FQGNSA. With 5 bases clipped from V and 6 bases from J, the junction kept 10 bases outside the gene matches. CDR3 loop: CASSPQPGTGHGYTF. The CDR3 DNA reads TGTGCCAGCAGCCCCCAACCCGGGACAGGGCATGGCTACACCTTC.

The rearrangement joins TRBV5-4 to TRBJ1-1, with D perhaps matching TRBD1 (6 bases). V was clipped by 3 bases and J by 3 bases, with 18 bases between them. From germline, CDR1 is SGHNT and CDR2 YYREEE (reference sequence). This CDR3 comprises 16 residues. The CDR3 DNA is TGTGCCAGCAGCTCAGCACTACAGGGTTCGTACACTGAAGCTTTCTTT. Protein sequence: CASSSALQGSYTEAFF. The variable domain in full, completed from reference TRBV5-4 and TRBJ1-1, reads ETGVTQSPTHLIKTRGQQVTLRCSSQSGHNTVSWYQQALGQGPQFIFQYYREEENGRGNFPPRFSGLQFPNYSSELNVNALELDDSALYLCASSSALQGSYTEAFFGQGTRLTVV.

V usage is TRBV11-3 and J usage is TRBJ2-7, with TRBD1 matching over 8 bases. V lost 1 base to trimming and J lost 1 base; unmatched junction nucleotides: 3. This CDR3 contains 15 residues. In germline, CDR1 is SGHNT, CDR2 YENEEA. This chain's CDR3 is CASSLGDRRSYEQYF. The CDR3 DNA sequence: TGTGCCAGCAGCTTAGGGGACAGGCGATCCTACGAGCAGTACTTC.

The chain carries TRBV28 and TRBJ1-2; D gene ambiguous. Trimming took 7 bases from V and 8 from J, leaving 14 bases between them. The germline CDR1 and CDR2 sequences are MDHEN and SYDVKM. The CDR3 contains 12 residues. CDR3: CASTGSRPGYTF. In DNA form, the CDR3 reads TGTGCCAGCACCGGGTCCCGGCCCGGCTACACCTTC.

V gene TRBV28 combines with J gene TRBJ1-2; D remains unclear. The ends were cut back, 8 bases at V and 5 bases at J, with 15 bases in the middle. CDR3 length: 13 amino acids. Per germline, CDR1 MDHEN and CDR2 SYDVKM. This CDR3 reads CASGIEGRYGYTF. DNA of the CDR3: TGTGCCAGCGGGATCGAGGGAAGATATGGCTACACCTTC.

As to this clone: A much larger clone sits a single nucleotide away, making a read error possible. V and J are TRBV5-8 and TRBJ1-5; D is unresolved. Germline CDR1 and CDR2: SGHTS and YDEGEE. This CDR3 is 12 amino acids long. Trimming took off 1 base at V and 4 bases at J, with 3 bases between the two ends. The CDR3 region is CASSLWNQPQHF. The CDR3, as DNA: TGTGCCAGCAGCTTGTGGAATCAGCCCCAGCATTTT.

The CDR3 DNA is TGTGCCAGCTCACAAGACAGGGGACTTGAGCAGTTCTTC. It yields the protein CASSQDRGLEQFF. The chain uses TRBV18 and TRBJ2-1; 8 positions match TRBD1. After removal of 4 bases from V and 9 bases from J, the junction contained 5 bases not matched to a gene. The CDR3 is made up of 13 amino acids. Per the germline V gene, CDR1 is KGHSH and CDR2 is LQKENI.

The DNA of the CDR3 is TGTGCCAGCAGCTTAGGACTAGCGGACCCCTACGAGCAGTACTTC. Amino acid sequence: CASSLGLADPYEQYF. V gene TRBV7-8 combines with J gene TRBJ2-7; 9 bases are shared with TRBD2. The germline V gene encodes CDR1 SGHVS and CDR2 FQNEAQ. V shed 1 base, J shed 2 bases, and the junction held 3 bases outside the gene matches. CDR3 length: 15 amino acids.

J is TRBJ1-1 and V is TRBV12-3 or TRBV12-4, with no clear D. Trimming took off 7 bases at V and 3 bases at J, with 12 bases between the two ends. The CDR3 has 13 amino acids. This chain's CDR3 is CASTLRRDTEAFF. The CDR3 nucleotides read TGTGCCAGCACCCTCCGCCGGGACACTGAAGCTTTCTTT.

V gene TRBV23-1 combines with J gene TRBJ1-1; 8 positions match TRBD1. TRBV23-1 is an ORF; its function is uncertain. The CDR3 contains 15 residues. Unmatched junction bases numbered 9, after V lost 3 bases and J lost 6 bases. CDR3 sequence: CASSHYSDREAEAFF. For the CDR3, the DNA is TGCGCCAGCAGTCATTACTCGGACAGGGAGGCTGAAGCTTTCTTT.

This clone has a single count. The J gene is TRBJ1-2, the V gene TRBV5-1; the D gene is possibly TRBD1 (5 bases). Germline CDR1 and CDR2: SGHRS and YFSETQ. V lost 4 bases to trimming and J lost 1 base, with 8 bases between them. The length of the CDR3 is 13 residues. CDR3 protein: CASSLTVNYGYTF. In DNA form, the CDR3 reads TGCGCCAGCAGCCTGACAGTTAACTATGGCTACACCTTC.

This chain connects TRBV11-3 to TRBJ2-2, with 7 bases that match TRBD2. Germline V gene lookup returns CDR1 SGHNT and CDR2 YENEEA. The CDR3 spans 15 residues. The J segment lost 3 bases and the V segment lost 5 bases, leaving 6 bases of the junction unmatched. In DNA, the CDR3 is TGTGCCAGCAGCCCCAGCGGGGCCCACACCGGGGAGCTGTTTTTT. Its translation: CASSPSGAHTGELFF. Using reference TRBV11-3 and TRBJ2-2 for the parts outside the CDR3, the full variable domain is EAGVVQSPRYKIIEKKQPVAFWCNPISGHNTLYWYLQNLGQGPELLIRYENEEAVDDSQLPKDRFSAERLKGVDSTLKIQPAELGDSAVYLCASSPSGAHTGELFFGEGSRLTVL.

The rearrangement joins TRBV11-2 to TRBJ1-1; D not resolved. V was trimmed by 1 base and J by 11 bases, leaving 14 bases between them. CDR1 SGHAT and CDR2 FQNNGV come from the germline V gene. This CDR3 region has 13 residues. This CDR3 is CASSLGGQWVAFF. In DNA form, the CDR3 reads TGTGCCAGCAGCTTAGGTGGGCAGTGGGTTGCTTTCTTT.

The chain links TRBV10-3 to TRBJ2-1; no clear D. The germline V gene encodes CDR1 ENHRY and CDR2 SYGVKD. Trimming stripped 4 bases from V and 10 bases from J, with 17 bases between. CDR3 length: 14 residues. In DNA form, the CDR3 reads TGTGCCATCAGTGTTAGTGACCGCATTGGGGAGCAGTTCTTC. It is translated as CAISVSDRIGEQFF.

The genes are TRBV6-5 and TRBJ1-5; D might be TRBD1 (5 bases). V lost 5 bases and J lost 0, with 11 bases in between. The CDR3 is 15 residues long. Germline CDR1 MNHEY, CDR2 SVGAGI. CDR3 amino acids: CASSRQGDSNQPQHF. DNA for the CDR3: TGTGCCAGCAGTCGTCAGGGAGATAGCAATCAGCCCCAGCATTTT.

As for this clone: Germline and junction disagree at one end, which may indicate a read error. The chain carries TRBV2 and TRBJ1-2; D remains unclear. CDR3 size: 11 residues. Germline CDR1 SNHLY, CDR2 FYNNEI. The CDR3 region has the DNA TGTGCCAGCAGGGAAGGGAGGGGCTACACCTTC. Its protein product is CASREGRGYTF. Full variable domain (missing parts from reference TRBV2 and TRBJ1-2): EPEVTQTPSHQVTQMGQEVILRCVPISNHLYFYWYRQILGQKVEFLVSFYNNEISEKSEIFDDQFSVERPDGSNFTLKIRSTKLEDSAMYFCASREGRGYTFGSGTRLTVV.

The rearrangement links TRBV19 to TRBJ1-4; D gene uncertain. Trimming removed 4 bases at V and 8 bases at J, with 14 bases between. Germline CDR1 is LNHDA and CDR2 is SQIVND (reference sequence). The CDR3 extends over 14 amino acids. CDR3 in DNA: TGTGCCAGTAGTAAGGGAGGGCACGCCGAAAAACTGTTTTTT. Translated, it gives CASSKGGHAEKLFF.

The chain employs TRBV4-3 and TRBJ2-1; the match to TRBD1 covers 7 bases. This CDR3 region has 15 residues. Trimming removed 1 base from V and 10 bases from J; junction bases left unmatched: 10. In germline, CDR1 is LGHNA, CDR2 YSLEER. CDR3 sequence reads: CASSQGIGTVREQFF. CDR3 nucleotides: TGCGCCAGCAGCCAAGGGATAGGGACAGTAAGGGAGCAGTTCTTC.

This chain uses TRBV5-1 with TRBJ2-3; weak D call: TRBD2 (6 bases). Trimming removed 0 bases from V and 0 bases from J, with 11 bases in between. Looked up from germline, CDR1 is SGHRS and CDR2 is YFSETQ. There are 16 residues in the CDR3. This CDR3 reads CASSLDPGTSTDTQYF. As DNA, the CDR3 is TGCGCCAGCAGCTTGGATCCGGGGACTAGCACAGATACGCAGTATTTT.

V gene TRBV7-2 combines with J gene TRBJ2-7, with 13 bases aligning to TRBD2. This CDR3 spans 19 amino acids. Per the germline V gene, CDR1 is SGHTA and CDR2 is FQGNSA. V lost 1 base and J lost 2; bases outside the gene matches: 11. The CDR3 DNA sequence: TGTGCCAGCAGCTTAGGTCTACTAGCGGGAGGGTCCAAAGCCTACGAGCAGTACTTC. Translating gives CASSLGLLAGGSKAYEQYF. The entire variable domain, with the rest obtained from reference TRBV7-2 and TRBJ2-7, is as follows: GAGVSQSPSNKVTEKGKDVELRCDPISGHTALYWYRQSLGQGLEFLIYFQGNSAPDKSGLPSDRFSAERTGGSVSTLTIQRTQQEDSAVYLCASSLGLLAGGSKAYEQYFGPGTRLTVT.

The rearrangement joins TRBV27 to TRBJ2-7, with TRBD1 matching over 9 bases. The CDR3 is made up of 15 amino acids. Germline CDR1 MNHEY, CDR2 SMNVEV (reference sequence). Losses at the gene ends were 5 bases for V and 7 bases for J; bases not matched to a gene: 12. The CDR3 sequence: CASSTPRDRAREQYF. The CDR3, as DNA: TGTGCCAGCAGTACCCCCCGGGACAGGGCTCGGGAGCAGTACTTC.

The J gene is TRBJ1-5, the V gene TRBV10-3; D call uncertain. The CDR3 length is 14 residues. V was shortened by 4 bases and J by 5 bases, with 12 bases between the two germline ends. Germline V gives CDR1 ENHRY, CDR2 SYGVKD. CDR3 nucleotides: TGTGCCATCAGTGGAGGGAGGAGGGATCAGCCCCAGCATTTT. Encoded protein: CAISGGRRDQPQHF.

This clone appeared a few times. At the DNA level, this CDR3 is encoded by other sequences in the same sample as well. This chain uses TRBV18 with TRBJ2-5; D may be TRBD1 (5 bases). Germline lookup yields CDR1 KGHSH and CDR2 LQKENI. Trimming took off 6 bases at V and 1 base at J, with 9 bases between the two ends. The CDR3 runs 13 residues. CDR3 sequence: CASSSDSQETQYF. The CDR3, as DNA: TGTGCCAGCTCCTCAGACAGCCAAGAGACCCAGTACTTC.

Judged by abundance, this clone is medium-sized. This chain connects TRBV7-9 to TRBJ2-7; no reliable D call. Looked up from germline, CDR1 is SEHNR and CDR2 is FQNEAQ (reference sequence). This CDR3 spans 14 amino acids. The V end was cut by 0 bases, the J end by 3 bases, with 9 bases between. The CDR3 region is CASSLAGSGYEQYF. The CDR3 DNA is TGTGCCAGCAGCTTAGCTGGGTCAGGCTACGAGCAGTACTTC.

The CDR3 protein is CASSPDPTPNEKLFF. The CDR3 DNA reads as TGCGCCAGCAGCCCGGACCCGACCCCTAATGAAAAACTGTTTTTT. This chain joins TRBV5-1 and TRBJ1-4; D is ambiguous. The V end was cut by 4 bases, the J end by 3 bases, with 13 bases between. The length of the CDR3 is 15 residues. Germline V gene lookup returns CDR1 SGHRS and CDR2 YFSETQ.

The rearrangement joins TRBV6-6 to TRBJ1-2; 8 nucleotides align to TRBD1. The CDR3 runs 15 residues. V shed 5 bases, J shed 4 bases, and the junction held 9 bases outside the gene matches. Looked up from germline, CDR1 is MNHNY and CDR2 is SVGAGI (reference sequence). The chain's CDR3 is CASSPGGASLYGYTF. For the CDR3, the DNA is TGTGCCAGCAGTCCAGGGGGCGCCTCTCTCTATGGCTACACCTTC.

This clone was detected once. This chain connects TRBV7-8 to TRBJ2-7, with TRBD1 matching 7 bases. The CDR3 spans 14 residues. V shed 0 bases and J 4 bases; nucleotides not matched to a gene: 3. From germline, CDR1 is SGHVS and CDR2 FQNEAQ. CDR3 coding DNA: TGTGCCAGCAGCTTAGCAGGGGGCATATACGAGCAGTACTTC. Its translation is CASSLAGGIYEQYF.

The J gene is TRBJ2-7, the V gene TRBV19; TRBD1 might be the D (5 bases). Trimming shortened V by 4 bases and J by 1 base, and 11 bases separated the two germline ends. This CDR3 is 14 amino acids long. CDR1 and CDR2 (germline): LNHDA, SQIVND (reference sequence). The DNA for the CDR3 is TGTGCCAGTAGTACCACCAGGGTATCCTACGAGCAGTACTTC. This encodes CASSTTRVSYEQYF.